The 8 T cell receptor beta chains below come from one sample, sequenced in a study of early T cells in non-severe SARS-CoV-2 infection. MiXCR, run by TCRdb on the 5' RACE reads, gives a single entry per CDR3 protein. The sample gives tens of thousands of distinct CDR3 sequences, about 5.8% of which show up once; about 24% is in the top ten. The material sequenced was whole blood. These receptors came from an adult who was a healthcare worker with PCR-confirmed SARS-CoV-2 infection or an uninfected control (not recorded which).

This clonotype was found many times. This rearrangement joins TRBV18 to TRBJ2-7, with 8 bases matching TRBD1. CDR1 and CDR2 from the germline V gene are KGHSH and LQKENI. The CDR3 runs to 16 residues. V dropped 4 bases and J dropped 1; count of bases not matched to a gene: 9. CDR3 sequence reads: CASSRLGTGGSYEQYF. The DNA for the CDR3 is TGTGCCAGCTCACGATTAGGGACAGGCGGTTCCTACGAGCAGTACTTC.

As for this clonotype: The germline gene is not matched at one end of the junction; a read error may be the cause. This rearrangement joins TRBV7-6 to TRBJ2-2; perhaps TRBD1 as D (6 bases). CDR1 is SGHVS and CDR2 is FNYEAQ in the germline V gene. This CDR3 region has 15 residues. CDR3 bases: TGTACCAGCAGCTTAGGTGGGGGCGCAACCGGGGAGCTGTTTTTT. Encoded protein: CTSSLGGGATGELFF. Variable domain in full (rest from reference TRBV7-6 and TRBJ2-2): GAGVSQSPRYKVTKRGQDVALRCDPISGHVSLYWYRQALGQGPEFLTYFNYEAQQDKSGLPNDRFSAERPEGSISTLTIQRTEQRDSAMYRCTSSLGGGATGELFFGEGSRLTVL.

This rearrangement joins TRBV19 to TRBJ2-5; 9 positions match TRBD2. V gave up 7 bases and J gave up 7 bases; unmatched junction bases: 25. CDR1 is LNHDA and CDR2 is SQIVND in the germline V gene (reference sequence). The CDR3 extends over 19 amino acids. CDR3 bases: TGTGCCAGTACCGCGATGGCACGGCTAGCGGGATTAACCCGGGGGACCCAGTACTTC. Protein: CASTAMARLAGLTRGTQYF.

In this sample, this clonotype turned up many times. The V and J genes are TRBV29-1 and TRBJ1-2; D is perhaps TRBD1 (5 bases). The ends were cut back, 2 bases at V and 4 bases at J, with 8 bases in the middle. The CDR3 length is 12 residues. CDR1 and CDR2 from the germline V gene are SQVTM and ANQGSEA. CDR3 DNA sequence: TGCAGCGTTGAATCAGGGAGCTATGGCTACACCTTC. Protein sequence: CSVESGSYGYTF.

This clonotype ranks as medium-sized. The rearrangement links TRBV5-1 to TRBJ2-1; 13 bases fit TRBD2. CDR1 and CDR2 (germline): SGHRS, YFSETQ. The J segment lost 0 bases and the V segment lost 1 base, leaving 10 bases of the junction unmatched. There are 20 residues in the CDR3. Here the CDR3 reads CASSLIPGLAGNGSYNEQFF. CDR3 DNA sequence: TGCGCCAGCAGCTTGATACCGGGACTAGCGGGAAATGGCTCCTACAATGAGCAGTTCTTC. The full variable domain, its missing parts supplied by reference TRBV5-1 and TRBJ2-1, is KAGVTQTPRYLIKTRGQQVTLSCSPISGHRSVSWYQQTPGQGLQFLFEYFSETQRNKGNFPGRFSGRQFSNSRSEMNVSTLELGDSALYLCASSLIPGLAGNGSYNEQFFGPGTRLTVL.

This clonotype was counted only a few times. The chain is built from TRBV2 and TRBJ1-4, with D possibly being TRBD1 (5 bases). The CDR3 loop spans 13 amino acids. With 1 base removed from V and 8 bases from J, the gap between germline ends came to 8 bases. Looked up from germline, CDR1 is SNHLY and CDR2 is FYNNEI. CDR3 coding DNA: TGTGCCAGCAGTGAAGTGGGGGAGGAAAAACTGTTTTTT. Protein product: CASSEVGEEKLFF.

This clonotype was picked up many times. V is TRBV4-3 and J is TRBJ2-3, with D possibly being TRBD2 (5 bases). In germline, CDR1 is LGHNA, CDR2 YSLEER. This CDR3 region has 17 residues. V was shortened by 1 base and J by 0 bases, with 14 bases between the two germline ends. As DNA, the CDR3 is TGCGCCAGCAGCCAAGGGGTACGGCGGGCAAGCACAGATACGCAGTATTTT. Translated, it gives CASSQGVRRASTDTQYF.

This clonotype was counted many times. The rearrangement joins TRBV11-2 to TRBJ2-7, with 14 bases identical to TRBD2. CDR3 length: 15 amino acids. Germline V lookup: CDR1 SGHAT, CDR2 FQNNGV. Unmatched junction bases numbered 10, after V lost 6 bases and J lost 9 bases. The CDR3 nucleotides are TGTGCCAGCAGTCTACCGGGACTAGCGGGAGAGGTGCAGTACTTC. Protein: CASSLPGLAGEVQYF.